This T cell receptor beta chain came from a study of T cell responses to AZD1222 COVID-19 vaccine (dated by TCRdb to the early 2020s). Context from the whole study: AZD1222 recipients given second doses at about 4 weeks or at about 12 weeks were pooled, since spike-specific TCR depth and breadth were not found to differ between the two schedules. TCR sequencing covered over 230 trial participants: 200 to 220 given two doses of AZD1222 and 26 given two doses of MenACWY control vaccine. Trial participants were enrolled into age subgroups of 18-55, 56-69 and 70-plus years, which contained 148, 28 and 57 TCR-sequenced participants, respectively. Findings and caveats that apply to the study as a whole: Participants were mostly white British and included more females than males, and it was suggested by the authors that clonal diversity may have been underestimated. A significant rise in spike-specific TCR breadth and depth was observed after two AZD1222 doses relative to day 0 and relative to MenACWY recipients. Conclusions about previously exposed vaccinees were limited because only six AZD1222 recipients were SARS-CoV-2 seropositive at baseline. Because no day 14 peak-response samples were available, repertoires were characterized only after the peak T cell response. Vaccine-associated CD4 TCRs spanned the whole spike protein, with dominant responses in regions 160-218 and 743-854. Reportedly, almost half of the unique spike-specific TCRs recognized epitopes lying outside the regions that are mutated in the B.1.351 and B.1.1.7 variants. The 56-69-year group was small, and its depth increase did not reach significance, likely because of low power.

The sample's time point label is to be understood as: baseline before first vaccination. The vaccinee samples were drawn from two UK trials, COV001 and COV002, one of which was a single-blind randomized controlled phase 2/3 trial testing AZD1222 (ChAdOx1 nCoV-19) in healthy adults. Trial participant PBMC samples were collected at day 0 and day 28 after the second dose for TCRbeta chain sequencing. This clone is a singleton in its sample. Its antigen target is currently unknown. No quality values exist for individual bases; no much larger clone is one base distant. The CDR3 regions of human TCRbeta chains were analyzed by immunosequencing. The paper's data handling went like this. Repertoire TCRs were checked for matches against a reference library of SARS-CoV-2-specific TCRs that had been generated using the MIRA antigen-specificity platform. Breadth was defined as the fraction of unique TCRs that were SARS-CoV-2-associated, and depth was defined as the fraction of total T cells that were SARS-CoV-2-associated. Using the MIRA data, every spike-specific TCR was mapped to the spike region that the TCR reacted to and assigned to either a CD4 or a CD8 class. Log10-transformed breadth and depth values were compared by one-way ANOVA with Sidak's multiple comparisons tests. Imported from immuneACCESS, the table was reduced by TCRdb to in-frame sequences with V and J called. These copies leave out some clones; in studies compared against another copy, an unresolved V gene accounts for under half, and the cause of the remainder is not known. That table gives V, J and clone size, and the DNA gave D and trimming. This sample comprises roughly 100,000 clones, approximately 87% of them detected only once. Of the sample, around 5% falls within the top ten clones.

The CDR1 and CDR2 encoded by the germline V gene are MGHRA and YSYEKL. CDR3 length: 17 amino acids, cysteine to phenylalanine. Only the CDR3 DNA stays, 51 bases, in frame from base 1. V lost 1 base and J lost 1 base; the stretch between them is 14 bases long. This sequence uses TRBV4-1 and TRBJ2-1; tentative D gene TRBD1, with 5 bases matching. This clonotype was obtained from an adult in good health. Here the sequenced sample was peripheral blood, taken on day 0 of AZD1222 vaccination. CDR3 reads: CASSQAGRSGSYNEQFF. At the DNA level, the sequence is TGCGCCAGCAGCCAAGCCGGGCGGTCAGGGTCCTACAATGAGCAGTTCTTC.